The 32 T cell receptor beta chains in this list originate from one sample, sequenced in a study of human T cells and chemical hapten exposure. TCRdb used MiXCR to reprocess the RACE reads, holding one entry per CDR3 protein. The sample records roughly 38,000 distinct CDR3 sequences, approximately 13% being singletons. The time point here: pre-sensitization, week 0. Documented treatment: therapeutic diphenylcyclopropenone sensitization with weekly scalp DPC. Sequenced material: whole blood, taken in connection with sensitization to the hapten diphenylcyclopropenone (DPC). These receptor sequences come from a woman under 40 with alopecia areata. Some clones in this sample may be carry-over from other donors' samples.

This clonotype showed up just a few times. This chain links TRBV4-2 with TRBJ2-7; 13 nucleotides line up with TRBD2. With V trimmed by 5 bases and J by 5 bases, 3 bases remained unmatched. The CDR3 covers 14 residues. Germline V gene lookup returns CDR1 LGHNA and CDR2 YNFKEQ. In DNA form, the CDR3 reads TGTGCCAGCAGCTACGGGACTAGCGGGGACGAGCAGTACTTC. Encoded protein: CASSYGTSGDEQYF.

This clonotype has a count of ten or more. CDR3 nucleotides: TGTGCCAGCAGCTTTCAGGTACCCACAACGGATGAGCAGTTCTTC. Translated, it gives CASSFQVPTTDEQFF. V is TRBV11-2 and J is TRBJ2-1; no firm D call. The CDR3 sequence is 15 residues long. The V and J ends lost 3 bases and 8 bases respectively, with 17 bases between them. The germline V gene has CDR1 SGHAT and CDR2 FQNNGV.

In this sample, this clonotype turned up a few times. The chain employs TRBV5-5 and TRBJ2-5, with D unclear. CDR3 length equals 15 residues. Germline V CDR1 and CDR2: SGHKS, YYEKEE (reference sequence). The V end was cut by 4 bases, the J end by 7 bases, with 20 bases between. The CDR3, as DNA: TGTGCCAGCAGCCCTACTTTGCCTCAAGCAGGGACCCAGTACTTC. Translation gives CASSPTLPQAGTQYF.

This clonotype was counted ten times or more. The CDR3 DNA is TGTGCCAGCAGTTTCCCGGTGGGGACTGAAGCTTTCTTT. This encodes CASSFPVGTEAFF. V is TRBV6-2 or TRBV6-3 and J is TRBJ1-1, with D uncertain. The germline gives CDR1 MNHEY, CDR2 SVGEGT. V lost 4 bases and J 5 bases, leaving 11 bases between the germline ends. CDR3 size: 13 residues.

This clonotype was seen more than once but under ten times. CDR3 sequence reads: CASSPRGNTGELFF. DNA of the CDR3: TGTGCCAGCTCACCACGAGGAAACACCGGGGAGCTGTTTTTT. The rearrangement links TRBV18 to TRBJ2-2; no reliable D call. Germline V gives CDR1 KGHSH, CDR2 LQKENI. There are 14 residues in the CDR3. Trimming cost V 1 base and J 2 bases, with 5 bases left between them.

This clonotype was found a few times. The V and J genes are TRBV21-1 and TRBJ2-5; the listed D gene, TRBD2, was not tested against the DNA. TRBV21-1 is a known pseudogene. There are 12 residues in the CDR3. This CDR3 reads CASTGRLETQYF. In DNA, the CDR3 is TGTGCCAGCACGGGGAGATTAGAGACCCAGTACTTC.

This clonotype was counted between two and nine times. The CDR3 spells CASSQEGTSGAKTQYF. CDR3 nucleotides: TGTGCCAGCAGCCAAGAGGGGACTAGCGGGGCAAAGACCCAGTACTTC. V usage is TRBV4-2 and J usage is TRBJ2-5, with TRBD2 matching 13 bases. Trimming took 0 bases from V and 6 from J; bases not matched to a gene: 4. The V gene's germline CDR1 is LGHNA and CDR2 YNFKEQ. This CDR3 is built from 16 residues.

At least ten counts were recorded for this clonotype. J is TRBJ1-1 and V is TRBV29-1; D perhaps matches TRBD1 (5 bases). The CDR3 runs 15 residues. Trimming left V 4 bases short and J 0 bases short, with 15 bases between. The germline gives CDR1 SQVTM, CDR2 ANQGSEA. The CDR3 DNA is TGCAGCGTTGCCTCGAGGGGTGCTATGAACACTGAAGCTTTCTTT. Translated, it gives CSVASRGAMNTEAFF.

The chain recombines TRBV29-1 with TRBJ1-1, with D perhaps TRBD1 (6 bases). This CDR3 contains 13 residues. Trimming left V 4 bases short and J 1 base short, with 10 bases between. Germline assignment: CDR1 SQVTM and CDR2 ANQGSEA. CDR3 DNA: TGCAGCGTTGCAGCACAGGGGAACACTGAAGCTTTCTTT. Its translation is CSVAAQGNTEAFF.

V usage is TRBV29-1 and J usage is TRBJ2-3; possible D gene TRBD2, 5 bases. The CDR3 totals 13 residues. Germline V lookup: CDR1 SQVTM, CDR2 ANQGSEA. Trimming stripped 3 bases from V and 1 base from J, with 8 bases between. In DNA form, the CDR3 reads TGCAGCGTTGATGAGGGAGGCACAGATACGCAGTATTTT. Translation gives CSVDEGGTDTQYF.

At least ten counts were recorded for this clonotype. The rearrangement uses TRBV7-2 and TRBJ2-5; TRBD2 agrees at 9 bases. V was clipped by 3 bases and J by 2 bases; unmatched bases: 1. CDR1 and CDR2 from the germline V gene are SGHTA and FQGNSA. The CDR3 spans 14 residues. The CDR3 sequence is CASSFSGRQETQYF. DNA for the CDR3: TGTGCCAGCAGCTTTAGCGGGAGACAAGAGACCCAGTACTTC.

This clonotype was detected a few times. V is TRBV29-1 and J is TRBJ2-5, with 13 bases fitting TRBD2. J lost 7 bases, V lost 6 bases, and 8 bases had no gene match. Germline V gives CDR1 SQVTM, CDR2 ANQGSEA. This CDR3 is built from 14 residues. CDR3 DNA sequence: TGCAGCGTGGATGGGACTAGCGGGATTAGGACCCAGTACTTC. Its translation is CSVDGTSGIRTQYF. Based on the CDR3 plus reference TRBV29-1 and TRBJ2-5, the full variable domain is SAVISQKPSRDICQRGTSLTIQCQVDSQVTMMFWYRQQPGQSLTLIATANQGSEATYESGFVIDKFPISRPNLTFSTLTVSNMSPEDSSIYLCSVDGTSGIRTQYFGPGTRLLVL.

The chain joins TRBV7-2 to TRBJ1-2; 8 nucleotides line up with TRBD1. V shed 5 bases, J shed 8 bases, and the junction held 10 bases outside the gene matches. The germline V gene encodes CDR1 SGHTA and CDR2 FQGNSA. The CDR3 covers 14 residues. This CDR3 is CASSPDRAREGYTF. CDR3 DNA sequence: TGTGCCAGCAGCCCGGACAGGGCGAGAGAAGGCTACACCTTC.

This clonotype has ten or more counts. The chain links TRBV7-8 to TRBJ2-5, with D unclear. The V gene lost 8 bases and the J gene lost 4 bases, with 32 bases spanning the gap. The germline V gene encodes CDR1 SGHVS and CDR2 FQNEAQ. The CDR3 is 19 amino acids. The CDR3 spells CASRFTLLRGISRAETQYF. DNA of the CDR3: TGTGCCAGCCGATTTACCCTTCTCCGCGGCATATCTCGGGCAGAGACCCAGTACTTC.

This clonotype has a handful of counts. The chain employs TRBV7-2 and TRBJ2-5, with 8 bases aligning to TRBD2. The V and J ends lost 4 bases and 5 bases, in that order; junction bases with no gene match: 15. Germline V CDR1 and CDR2: SGHTA, FQGNSA. The CDR3 sequence is 17 residues long. The CDR3 nucleotides read TGTGCCAGCAGCTCCACGAGGACTAGCCCCGCCTGGGAGACCCAGTACTTC. Amino acid sequence: CASSSTRTSPAWETQYF.

The rearrangement uses TRBV7-3 and TRBJ2-7, with 7 bases lining up with TRBD2. The ends lost 5 bases at V and 4 bases at J; junction bases unmatched: 20. Germline CDR1 reads SGHTA; CDR2 reads FQGTGA. The CDR3 spans 18 residues. CDR3 coding DNA: TGTGCCAGCAGCCTACCATACTACGATTCTAGCGGCCATTACGAGCAGTACTTC. Its protein is CASSLPYYDSSGHYEQYF. Using reference TRBV7-3 and TRBJ2-7 for the parts outside the CDR3, the full variable domain is GAGVSQTPSNKVTEKGKYVELRCDPISGHTALYWYRQSLGQGPEFLIYFQGTGAADDSGLPNDRFFAVRPEGSVSTLKIQRTERGDSAVYLCASSLPYYDSSGHYEQYFGPGTRLTVT.

CDR3 nucleotide sequence: TGTGCCAGCTCGCCTCAGACAGGTTCATCTGAAAAACTGTTTTTT. It yields the protein CASSPQTGSSEKLFF. The gene calls are TRBV18 and TRBJ1-4, with D possibly matching TRBD1 (6 bases). The CDR3 sequence is 15 residues long. Trimming took off 6 bases at V and 7 bases at J, with 18 bases between the two ends. Germline CDR1 is KGHSH and CDR2 is LQKENI. Looking up the rest from reference TRBV18 and TRBJ1-4 gives the full variable domain: NAGVMQNPRHLVRRRGQEARLRCSPMKGHSHVYWYRQLPEEGLKFMVYLQKENIIDESGMPKERFSAEFPKEGPSILRIQQVVRGDSAAYFCASSPQTGSSEKLFFGSGTQLSVL.

The chain uses TRBV11-2 and TRBJ2-1; 13 bases map to TRBD2. Unmatched junction bases numbered 9, after V lost 5 bases and J lost 8 bases. CDR1 is SGHAT and CDR2 is FQNNGV in the germline V gene. This CDR3 region has 16 residues. The CDR3 reads CASSRRTSGSKDEQFF. The CDR3 DNA sequence: TGTGCCAGCAGCAGAAGGACTAGCGGGAGCAAGGATGAGCAGTTCTTC.

This clonotype was recorded at least ten times. The V gene is TRBV6-2 or TRBV6-3, the J gene TRBJ1-2, with D uncertain. Trimming took 5 bases from V and 2 from J, leaving 18 bases between them. CDR1 is MNHEY and CDR2 is SVGEGT in the germline V gene. The CDR3 spans 16 residues. As DNA, the CDR3 is TGTGCCAGCAGTCGAAGGCCGCCGGCACAGAACTATGGCTACACCTTC. Residues: CASSRRPPAQNYGYTF.

This clonotype was observed many times. This chain uses TRBV7-9 with TRBJ2-1; no firm D call. This CDR3 has 8 residues. Germline assignment: CDR1 SEHNR and CDR2 FQNEAQ (reference sequence). V was shortened by 2 bases and J by 16 bases, with 3 bases between the two germline ends. The CDR3 protein is CASSLIFF. The CDR3, as DNA: TGTGCCAGCAGCTTAATATTCTTC.

This clonotype was observed at least ten times. This chain's CDR3 is CASSLQRDTDTQYF. The CDR3 DNA reads as TGTGCCAGCTCGCTTCAGCGGGACACAGATACGCAGTATTTT. V usage is TRBV18 and J usage is TRBJ2-3; 7 bases are a match to TRBD2. The CDR3 extends over 14 amino acids. Germline assignment: CDR1 KGHSH and CDR2 LQKENI. Germline trimming cut 6 bases from V and 2 bases from J; bases unmatched to any gene: 5.

This sequence joins TRBV21-1 and TRBJ2-7; TRBD2, the table's D call, lacks a check against the DNA. TRBV21-1 is recorded as a pseudogene. The CDR3 has 16 residues. The CDR3 DNA is TGTGCCAGCAGCACTTTTGGACTAGCGGACCACTACGAGCAGTACTTC. Translation: CASSTFGLADHYEQYF.

This clonotype was found a few times. This chain uses TRBV20-1 with TRBJ1-1; no clear D. The CDR3 spans 11 residues. Germline V lookup: CDR1 DFQATT, CDR2 SNEGSKA (reference sequence). V was cut by 5 bases and J by 8 bases, with 12 bases left in between. The CDR3 spells CSAQPGNEAFF. The CDR3 DNA follows: TGCAGTGCTCAACCGGGGAACGAAGCTTTCTTT.

This clonotype was picked up many times. The chain uses TRBV7-8 and TRBJ2-7; D gene unclear. Trimming stripped 6 bases from V and 2 bases from J, with 17 bases between. CDR1 is SGHVS, CDR2 FQNEAQ, per germline. This CDR3 has 15 residues. CDR3 residues: CASSLGPDRTYEQYF. For the CDR3, the DNA is TGTGCCAGCAGTCTAGGGCCGGACCGAACCTACGAGCAGTACTTC.

This clonotype was seen many times. The chain uses TRBV21-1 and TRBJ1-2. TRBV21-1 is a pseudogene. The CDR3 contains 14 residues. CDR3: CASSQEGKTGGYTF. Here the CDR3 DNA reads TGTGCCAGCAGCCAAGAAGGCAAAACCGGTGGCTACACCTTC.

This clonotype showed up just a few times. The CDR3 DNA follows: TGCGCCAGCAGCCAAGCAATTCAGGGCGGCGTAGAGACCCAGTACTTC. It specifies CASSQAIQGGVETQYF. This chain links TRBV4-3 with TRBJ2-5, with D perhaps TRBD1 (5 bases). This CDR3 has 16 amino acids. Trimming cost V 1 base and J 4 bases, with 16 bases left between them. Germline-derived CDR1 and CDR2 are LGHNA and YSLEER.

This chain uses TRBV28 with TRBJ2-1; the match to TRBD2 covers 8 bases. This CDR3 is built from 16 residues. Germline assignment: CDR1 MDHEN and CDR2 SYDVKM. Trimming removed 6 bases from V and 6 bases from J; junction bases left unmatched: 13. The CDR3 region is CASSPLGAGGTNEQFF. The CDR3 DNA reads as TGTGCCAGCAGCCCCCTAGGGGCGGGAGGAACCAATGAGCAGTTCTTC.

The table lists this clonotype with a few counts. This sequence joins TRBV5-4 and TRBJ2-6, with D maybe TRBD2 (5 bases). CDR3 length equals 18 residues. Germline V gene sequence: CDR1 SGHNT, CDR2 YYREEE (reference sequence). V was clipped by 5 bases and J by 4 bases, with 22 bases between them. Here the CDR3 reads CASSTRVPGPLGANVLTF. For the CDR3, the DNA is TGTGCCAGCAGTACGAGGGTGCCGGGTCCCCTAGGGGCCAACGTCCTGACTTTC.

There are many counts of this clonotype. The chain is built from TRBV19 and TRBJ1-5, with 10 positions matching TRBD1. CDR3 length: 16 amino acids. The V gene's germline CDR1 is LNHDA and CDR2 SQIVND (reference sequence). J was trimmed by 3 bases and V by 6 bases; bases with no gene match: 8. CDR3 coding DNA: TGTGCCAGTAGACTTCGACAGGGGGCGGACAATCAGCCCCAGCATTTT. This encodes CASRLRQGADNQPQHF.

The chain has TRBV3-1 and TRBJ2-3, with D unresolved. The germline V gene has CDR1 LGHDT and CDR2 YNNKEL (reference sequence). The ends were cut back, 5 bases at V and 8 bases at J, with 11 bases in the middle. The CDR3 length is 12 residues. The DNA of the CDR3 is TGTGCCAGCAGCTCTTTAGAAGGTACGCAGTATTTT. Protein product: CASSSLEGTQYF.

This chain connects TRBV7-9 to TRBJ2-3; D is possibly TRBD1 (6 bases). Germline values: CDR1 SEHNR, CDR2 FQNEAQ (reference sequence). Trimming took off 4 bases at V and 6 bases at J, with 14 bases between the two ends. The CDR3 totals 14 residues. The CDR3 nucleotides read TGTGCCAGCAGCTCCACAGGGAGAGGGGATACGCAGTATTTT. As protein: CASSSTGRGDTQYF.

The chain couples TRBV29-1 to TRBJ2-6; unclear D gene. V dropped 5 bases and J dropped 4 bases, with 6 bases sitting between them. There are 12 residues in the CDR3. Germline loops: CDR1 SQVTM, CDR2 ANQGSEA. The CDR3 coding sequence is TGCAGCGTTCAATCCGGGGCCAACGTCCTGACTTTC. It translates to CSVQSGANVLTF.